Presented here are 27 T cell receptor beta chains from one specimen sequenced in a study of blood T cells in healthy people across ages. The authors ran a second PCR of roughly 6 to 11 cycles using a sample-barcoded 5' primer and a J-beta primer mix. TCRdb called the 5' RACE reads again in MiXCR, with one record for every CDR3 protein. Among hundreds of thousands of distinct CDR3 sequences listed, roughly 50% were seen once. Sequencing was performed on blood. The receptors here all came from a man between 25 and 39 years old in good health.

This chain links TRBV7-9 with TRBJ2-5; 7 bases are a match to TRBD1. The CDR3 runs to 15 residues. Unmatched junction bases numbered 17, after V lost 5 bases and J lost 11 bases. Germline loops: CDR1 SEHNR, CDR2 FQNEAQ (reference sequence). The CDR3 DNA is TGTGCCAGCAGCAACAGGGACAGTTCCTCCTACAAGCAGTACTTC. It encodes CASSNRDSSSYKQYF.

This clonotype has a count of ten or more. CDR3 protein: CASSQGTYTGELFF. The CDR3 DNA is TGTGCCAGCAGCCAAGGGACATACACCGGGGAGCTGTTTTTT. The chain couples TRBV5-6 to TRBJ2-2; D is perhaps TRBD1 (6 bases). V shed 4 bases and J shed 3 bases, with 10 bases lying between them. Germline assignment: CDR1 SGHDT and CDR2 YYEEEE. The length of the CDR3 is 14 residues. The whole variable domain, filled in from reference TRBV5-6 and TRBJ2-2, reads DAGVTQSPTHLIKTRGQQVTLRCSPKSGHDTVSWYQQALGQGPQFIFQYYEEEERQRGNFPDRFSGHQFPNYSSELNVNALLLGDSALYLCASSQGTYTGELFFGEGSRLTVL.

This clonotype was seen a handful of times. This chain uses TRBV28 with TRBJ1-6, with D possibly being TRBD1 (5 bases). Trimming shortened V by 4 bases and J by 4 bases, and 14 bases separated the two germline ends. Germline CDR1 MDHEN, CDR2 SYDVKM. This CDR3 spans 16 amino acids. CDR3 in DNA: TGTGCCAGCAGTTACCCGACAGCCTCATATAATTCACCCCTCCACTTT. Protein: CASSYPTASYNSPLHF.

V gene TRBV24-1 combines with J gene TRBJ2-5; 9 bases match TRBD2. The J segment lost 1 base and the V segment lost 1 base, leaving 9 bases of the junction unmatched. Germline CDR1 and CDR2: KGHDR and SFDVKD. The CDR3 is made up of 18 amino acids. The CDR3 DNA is TGTGCCACCAGTGATTTTAGGGCTAGCGGGGTGATCCAAGAGACCCAGTACTTC. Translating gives CATSDFRASGVIQETQYF.

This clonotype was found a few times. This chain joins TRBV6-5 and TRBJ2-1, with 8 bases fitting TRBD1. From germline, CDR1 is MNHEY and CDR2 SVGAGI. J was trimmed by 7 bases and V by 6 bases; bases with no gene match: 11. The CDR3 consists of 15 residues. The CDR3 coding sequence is TGTGCCAGCAGCCCCGGACAGGGACGAGTAAATGAGCAGTTCTTC. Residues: CASSPGQGRVNEQFF.

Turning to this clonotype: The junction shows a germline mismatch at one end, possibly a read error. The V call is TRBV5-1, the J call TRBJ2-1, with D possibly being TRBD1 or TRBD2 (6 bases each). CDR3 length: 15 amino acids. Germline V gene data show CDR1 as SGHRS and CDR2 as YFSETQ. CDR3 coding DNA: TGCACCAGCAGCTTTGAAACAGGGCAGGGGAGGGAGCAGTTCTTC. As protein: CTSSFETGQGREQFF.

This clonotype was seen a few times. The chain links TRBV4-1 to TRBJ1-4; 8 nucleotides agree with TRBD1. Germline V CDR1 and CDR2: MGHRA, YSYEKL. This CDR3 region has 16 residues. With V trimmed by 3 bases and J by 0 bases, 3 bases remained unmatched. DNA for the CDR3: TGCGCCAGCAGCCAGGGGGACAGGACAACTAATGAAAAACTGTTTTTT. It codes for CASSQGDRTTNEKLFF.

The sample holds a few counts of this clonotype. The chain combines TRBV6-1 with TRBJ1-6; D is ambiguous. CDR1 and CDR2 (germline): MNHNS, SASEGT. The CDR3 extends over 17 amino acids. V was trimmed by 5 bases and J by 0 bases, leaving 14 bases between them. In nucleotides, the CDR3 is TGTGCCAGCAGTCCCCTAGGGAGGAGCTCCTATAATTCACCCCTCCACTTT. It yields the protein CASSPLGRSSYNSPLHF.

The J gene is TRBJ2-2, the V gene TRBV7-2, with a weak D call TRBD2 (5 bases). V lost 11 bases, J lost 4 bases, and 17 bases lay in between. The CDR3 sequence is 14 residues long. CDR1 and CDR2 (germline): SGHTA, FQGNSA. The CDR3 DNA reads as TGTGCCTCCAAGCGGCTAGTCGGCACCGGGGAGCTGTTTTTT. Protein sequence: CASKRLVGTGELFF. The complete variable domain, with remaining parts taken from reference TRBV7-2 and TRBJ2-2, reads GAGVSQSPSNKVTEKGKDVELRCDPISGHTALYWYRQSLGQGLEFLIYFQGNSAPDKSGLPSDRFSAERTGGSVSTLTIQRTQQEDSAVYLCASKRLVGTGELFFGEGSRLTVL.

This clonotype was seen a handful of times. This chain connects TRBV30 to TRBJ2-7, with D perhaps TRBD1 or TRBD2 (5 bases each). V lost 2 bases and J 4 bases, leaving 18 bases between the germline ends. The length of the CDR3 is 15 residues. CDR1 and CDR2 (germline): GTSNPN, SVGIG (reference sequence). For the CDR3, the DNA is TGTGCCTGGAGTCCTCCGGGACGGATTAATTACGAGCAGTACTTC. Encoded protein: CAWSPPGRINYEQYF.

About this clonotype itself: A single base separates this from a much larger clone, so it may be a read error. Written as DNA, the CDR3 is TGCAGCGTTGAAGATCGTGACAGGGCTGGGACCAACGTCCTGACTTTC. Protein sequence: CSVEDRDRAGTNVLTF. The chain joins TRBV29-1 to TRBJ2-6; 7 bases align to TRBD1. CDR1 is SQVTM, CDR2 ANQGSEA, per germline. The CDR3 spans 16 residues.

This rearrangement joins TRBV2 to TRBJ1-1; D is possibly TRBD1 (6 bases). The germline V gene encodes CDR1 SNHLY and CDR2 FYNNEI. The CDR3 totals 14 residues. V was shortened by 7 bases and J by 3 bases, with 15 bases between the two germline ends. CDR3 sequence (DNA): TGTGCCAGCACCAGACAGGAGCTCTACACTGAAGCTTTCTTT. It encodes CASTRQELYTEAFF.

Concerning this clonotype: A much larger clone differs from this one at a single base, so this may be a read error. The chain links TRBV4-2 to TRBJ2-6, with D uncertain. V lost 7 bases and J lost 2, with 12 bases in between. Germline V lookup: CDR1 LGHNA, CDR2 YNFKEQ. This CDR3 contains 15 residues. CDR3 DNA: TGTGCCAGCAACCGCACCCAGACTGGGGCCAACGTCCTGACTTTC. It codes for CASNRTQTGANVLTF.

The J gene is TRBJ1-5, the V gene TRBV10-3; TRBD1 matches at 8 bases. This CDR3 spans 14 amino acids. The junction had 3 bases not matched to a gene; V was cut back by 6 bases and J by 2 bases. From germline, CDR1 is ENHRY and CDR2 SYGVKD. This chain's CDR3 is CAISQDRGNQPQHF. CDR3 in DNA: TGTGCCATCAGCCAGGACAGGGGCAATCAGCCCCAGCATTTT.

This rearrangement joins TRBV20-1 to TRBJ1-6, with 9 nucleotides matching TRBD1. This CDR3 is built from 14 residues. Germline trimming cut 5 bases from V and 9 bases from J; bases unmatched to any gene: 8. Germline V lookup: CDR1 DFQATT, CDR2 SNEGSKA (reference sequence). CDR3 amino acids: CSAPGTGSISPLHF. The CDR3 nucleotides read TGCAGTGCTCCTGGGACAGGGTCTATTTCACCCCTCCACTTT.

The CDR3 coding sequence is TGTGCCTGGAGCCCGGGACACACCACCGGGGAGCTGTTTTTT. Its protein is CAWSPGHTTGELFF. V usage is TRBV30 and J usage is TRBJ2-2, with a weak D call TRBD1 (6 bases). The CDR3 loop spans 14 amino acids. Germline V gene lookup returns CDR1 GTSNPN and CDR2 SVGIG (reference sequence). The V end was cut by 3 bases, the J end by 4 bases, with 12 bases between.

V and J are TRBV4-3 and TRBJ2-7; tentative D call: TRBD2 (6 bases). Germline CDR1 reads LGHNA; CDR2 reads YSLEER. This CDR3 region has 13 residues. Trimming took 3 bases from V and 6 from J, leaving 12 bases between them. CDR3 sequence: CASSQSVGGEQYF. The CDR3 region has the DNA TGCGCCAGCAGCCAGTCGGTGGGGGGCGAGCAGTACTTC.

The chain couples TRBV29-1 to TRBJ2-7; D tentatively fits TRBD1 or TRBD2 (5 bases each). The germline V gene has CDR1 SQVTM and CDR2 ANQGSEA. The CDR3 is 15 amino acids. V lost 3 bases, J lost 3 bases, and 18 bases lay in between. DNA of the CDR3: TGCAGCGTTGAGTGGGGGACCGCTGAAGGCTACGAGCAGTACTTC. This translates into CSVEWGTAEGYEQYF.

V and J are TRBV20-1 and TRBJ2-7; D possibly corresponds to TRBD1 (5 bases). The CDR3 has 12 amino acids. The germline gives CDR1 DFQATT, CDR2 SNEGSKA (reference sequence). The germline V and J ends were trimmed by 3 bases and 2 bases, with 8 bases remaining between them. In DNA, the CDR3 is TGCAGTGCTAGGGGGCAGACCTACGAGCAGTACTTC. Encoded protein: CSARGQTYEQYF.

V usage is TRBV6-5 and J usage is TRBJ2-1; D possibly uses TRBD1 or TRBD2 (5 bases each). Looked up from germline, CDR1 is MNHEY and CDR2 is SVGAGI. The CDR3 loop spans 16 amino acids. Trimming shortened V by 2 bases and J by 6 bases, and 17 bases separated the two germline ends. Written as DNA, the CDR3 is TGTGCCAGCAGTTACGCCCGGGACGGGGCATTCAATGAGCAGTTCTTC. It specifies CASSYARDGAFNEQFF.

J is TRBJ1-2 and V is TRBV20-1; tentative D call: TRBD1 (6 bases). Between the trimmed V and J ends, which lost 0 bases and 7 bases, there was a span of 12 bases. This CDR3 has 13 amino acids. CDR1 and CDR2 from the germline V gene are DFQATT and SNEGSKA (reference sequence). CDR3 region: CSARDGGAGGYTF. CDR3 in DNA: TGCAGTGCTAGAGATGGGGGGGCGGGTGGCTACACCTTC.

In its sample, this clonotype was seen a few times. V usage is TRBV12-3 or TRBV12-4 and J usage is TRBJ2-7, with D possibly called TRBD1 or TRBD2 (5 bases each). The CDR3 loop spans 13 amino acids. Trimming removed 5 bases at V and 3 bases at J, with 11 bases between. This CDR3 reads CASSPRGGYEQYF. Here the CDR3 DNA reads TGTGCCAGCAGTCCCCGGGGCGGCTACGAGCAGTACTTC.

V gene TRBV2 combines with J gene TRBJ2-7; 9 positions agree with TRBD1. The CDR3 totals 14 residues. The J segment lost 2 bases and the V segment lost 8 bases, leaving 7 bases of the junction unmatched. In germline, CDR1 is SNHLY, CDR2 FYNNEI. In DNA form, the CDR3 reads TGTGCCAGCGGGGGGACAGGGCTACCCTACGAGCAGTACTTC. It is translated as CASGGTGLPYEQYF.

DNA for the CDR3: TGTGCCAGCAGCGGGTATCCGGAGGGACAGGGGTATGAGCAGTACTTC. Protein product: CASSGYPEGQGYEQYF. V and J are TRBV13 and TRBJ2-5, with TRBD1 matching 10 bases. In germline, CDR1 is PRHDT, CDR2 FYEKMQ (reference sequence). This CDR3 is 16 amino acids long. J was trimmed by 11 bases and V by 5 bases; bases with no gene match: 17.

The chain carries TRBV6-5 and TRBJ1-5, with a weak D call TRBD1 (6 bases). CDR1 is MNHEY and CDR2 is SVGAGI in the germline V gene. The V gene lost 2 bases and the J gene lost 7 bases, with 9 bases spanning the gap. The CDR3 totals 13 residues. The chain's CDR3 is CASSYDRRQPQHF. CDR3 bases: TGTGCCAGCAGTTACGACAGGAGGCAGCCCCAGCATTTT.

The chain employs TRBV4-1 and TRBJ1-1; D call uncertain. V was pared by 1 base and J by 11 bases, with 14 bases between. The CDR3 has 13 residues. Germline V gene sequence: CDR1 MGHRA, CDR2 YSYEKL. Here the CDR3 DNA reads TGCGCCAGCAGCCAAGGTTCAGTGAACGGGGCTTTCTTT. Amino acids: CASSQGSVNGAFF.

The CDR3 region has the DNA TGTGCCAGCAGCAATCTGTCCTACGAGCAGTACTTC. This translates into CASSNLSYEQYF. The V call is TRBV6-2 or TRBV6-3, the J call TRBJ2-7; D remains unclear. The CDR3 is 12 residues long. The V gene's germline CDR1 is MNHEY and CDR2 SVGEGT. Between the trimmed V and J ends, which lost 6 bases and 1 base, there was a span of 7 bases.